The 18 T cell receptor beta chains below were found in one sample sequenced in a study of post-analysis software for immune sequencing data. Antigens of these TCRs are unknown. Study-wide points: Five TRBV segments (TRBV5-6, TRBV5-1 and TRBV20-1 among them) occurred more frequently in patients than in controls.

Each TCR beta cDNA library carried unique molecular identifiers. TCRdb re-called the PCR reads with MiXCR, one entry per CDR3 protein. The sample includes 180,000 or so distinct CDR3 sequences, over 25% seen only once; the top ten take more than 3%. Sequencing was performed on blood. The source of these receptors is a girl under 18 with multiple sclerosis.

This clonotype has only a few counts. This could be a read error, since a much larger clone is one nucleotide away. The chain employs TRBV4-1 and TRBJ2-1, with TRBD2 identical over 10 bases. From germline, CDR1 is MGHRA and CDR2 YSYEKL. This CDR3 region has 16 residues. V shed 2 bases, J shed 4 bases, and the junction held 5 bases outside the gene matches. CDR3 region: CASSQTRTSGYNEQFF. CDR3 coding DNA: TGCGCCAGCAGCCAAACGAGGACTAGCGGATACAATGAGCAGTTCTTC.

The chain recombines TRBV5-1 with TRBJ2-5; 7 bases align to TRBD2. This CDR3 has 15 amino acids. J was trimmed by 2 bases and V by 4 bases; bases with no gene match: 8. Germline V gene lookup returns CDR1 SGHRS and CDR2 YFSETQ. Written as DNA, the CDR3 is TGCGCCAGCAGCCCCACCGGGGGAGGGCAAGAGACCCAGTACTTC. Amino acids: CASSPTGGGQETQYF.

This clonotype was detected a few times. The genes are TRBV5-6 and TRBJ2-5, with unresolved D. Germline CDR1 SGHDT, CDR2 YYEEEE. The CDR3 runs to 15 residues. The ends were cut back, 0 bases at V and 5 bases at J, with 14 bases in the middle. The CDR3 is CASSLGGPERETQYF. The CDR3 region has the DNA TGTGCCAGCAGCTTGGGCGGCCCCGAACGGGAGACCCAGTACTTC.

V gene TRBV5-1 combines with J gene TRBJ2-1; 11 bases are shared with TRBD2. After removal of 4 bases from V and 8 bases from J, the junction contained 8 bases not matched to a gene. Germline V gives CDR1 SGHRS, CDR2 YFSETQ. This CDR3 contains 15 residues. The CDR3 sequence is CASSAGTSGRDEQFF. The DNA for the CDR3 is TGCGCCAGCAGCGCCGGGACTAGCGGTAGGGATGAGCAGTTCTTC.

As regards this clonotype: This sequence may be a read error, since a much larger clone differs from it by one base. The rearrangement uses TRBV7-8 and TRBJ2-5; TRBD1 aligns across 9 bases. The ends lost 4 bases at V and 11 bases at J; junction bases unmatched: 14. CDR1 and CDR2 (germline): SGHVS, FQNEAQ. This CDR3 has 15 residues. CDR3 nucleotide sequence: TGTGCCAGCAGCTCCTGGACAGGGGACTACAATGAGCAGTACTTC. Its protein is CASSSWTGDYNEQYF. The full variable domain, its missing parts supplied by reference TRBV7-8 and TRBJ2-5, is GAGVSQSPRYKVAKRGQDVALRCDPISGHVSLFWYQQALGQGPEFLTYFQNEAQLDKSGLPSDRFFAERPEGSVSTLKIQRTQQEDSAVYLCASSSWTGDYNEQYFGPGTRLLVL.

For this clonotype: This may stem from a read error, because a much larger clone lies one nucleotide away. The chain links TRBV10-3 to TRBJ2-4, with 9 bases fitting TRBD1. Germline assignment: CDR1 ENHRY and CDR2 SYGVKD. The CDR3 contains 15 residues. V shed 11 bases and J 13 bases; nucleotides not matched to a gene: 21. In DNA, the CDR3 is TGTGCCTTCGGTGAGTCGACTGGGACAGGGCGGGAGCAGTACTTC. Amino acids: CAFGESTGTGREQYF.

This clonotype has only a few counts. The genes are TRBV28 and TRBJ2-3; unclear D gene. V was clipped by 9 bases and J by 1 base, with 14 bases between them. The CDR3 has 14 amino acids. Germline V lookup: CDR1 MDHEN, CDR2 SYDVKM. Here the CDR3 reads CASFSLGGTDTQYF. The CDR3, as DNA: TGTGCCAGTTTTAGCCTTGGGGGCACAGATACGCAGTATTTT.

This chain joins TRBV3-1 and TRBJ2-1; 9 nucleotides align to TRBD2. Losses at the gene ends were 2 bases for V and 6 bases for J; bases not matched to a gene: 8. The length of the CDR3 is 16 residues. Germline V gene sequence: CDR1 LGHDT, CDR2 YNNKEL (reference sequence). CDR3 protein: CASSQQPTSGPNEQFF. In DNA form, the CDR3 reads TGTGCCAGCAGCCAACAACCGACTAGCGGCCCCAATGAGCAGTTCTTC.

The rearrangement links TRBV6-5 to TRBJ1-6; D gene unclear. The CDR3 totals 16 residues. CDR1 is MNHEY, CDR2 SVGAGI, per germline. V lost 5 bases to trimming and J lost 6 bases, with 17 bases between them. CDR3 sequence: CASSRPAGLGNSPLHF. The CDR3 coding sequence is TGTGCCAGCAGTCGTCCCGCCGGGTTGGGTAATTCACCCCTCCACTTT.

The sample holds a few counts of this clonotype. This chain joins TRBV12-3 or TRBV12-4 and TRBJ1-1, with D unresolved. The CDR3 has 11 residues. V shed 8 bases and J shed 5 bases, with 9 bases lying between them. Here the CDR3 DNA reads TGTGCCAGCCTAGGGAGGACTGAAGCTTTCTTT. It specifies CASLGRTEAFF.

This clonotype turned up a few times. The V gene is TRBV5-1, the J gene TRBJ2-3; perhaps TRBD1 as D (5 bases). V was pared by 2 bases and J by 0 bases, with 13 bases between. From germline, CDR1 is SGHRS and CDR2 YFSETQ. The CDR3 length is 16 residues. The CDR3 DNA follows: TGCGCCAGCAGCTTCACAGGCCACCAAAGCACAGATACGCAGTATTTT. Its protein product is CASSFTGHQSTDTQYF.

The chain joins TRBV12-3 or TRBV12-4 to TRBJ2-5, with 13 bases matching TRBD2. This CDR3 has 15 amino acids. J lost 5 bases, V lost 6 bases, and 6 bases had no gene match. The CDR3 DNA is TGTGCCAGCAGAACTAGCGGGGGGGCGGGGGAGACCCAGTACTTC. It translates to CASRTSGGAGETQYF.

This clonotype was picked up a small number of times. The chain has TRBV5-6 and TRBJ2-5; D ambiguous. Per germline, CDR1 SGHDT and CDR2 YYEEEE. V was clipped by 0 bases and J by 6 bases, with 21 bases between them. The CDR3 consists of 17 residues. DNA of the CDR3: TGTGCCAGCAGCTTGGGGGCTGTAGTGGTGGCTCGGAAGACCCAGTACTTC. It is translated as CASSLGAVVVARKTQYF.

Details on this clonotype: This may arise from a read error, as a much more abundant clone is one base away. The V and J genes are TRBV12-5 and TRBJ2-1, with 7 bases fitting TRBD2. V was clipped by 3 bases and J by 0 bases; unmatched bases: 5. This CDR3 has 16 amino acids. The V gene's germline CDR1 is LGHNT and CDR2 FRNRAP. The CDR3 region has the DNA TGTGCTAGTGGTTTCCTAAGCGGGAACTCCTACAATGAGCAGTTCTTC. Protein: CASGFLSGNSYNEQFF.

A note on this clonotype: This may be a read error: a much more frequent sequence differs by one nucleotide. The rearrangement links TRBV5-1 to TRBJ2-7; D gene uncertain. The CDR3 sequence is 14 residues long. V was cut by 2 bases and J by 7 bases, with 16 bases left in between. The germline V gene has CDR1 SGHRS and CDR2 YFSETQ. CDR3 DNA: TGCGCCAGCAGCTTCGGGCAGGATTACAATGAGCAGTACTTC. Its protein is CASSFGQDYNEQYF. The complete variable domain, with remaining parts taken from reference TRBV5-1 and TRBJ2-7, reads KAGVTQTPRYLIKTRGQQVTLSCSPISGHRSVSWYQQTPGQGLQFLFEYFSETQRNKGNFPGRFSGRQFSNSRSEMNVSTLELGDSALYLCASSFGQDYNEQYFGPGTRLTVT.

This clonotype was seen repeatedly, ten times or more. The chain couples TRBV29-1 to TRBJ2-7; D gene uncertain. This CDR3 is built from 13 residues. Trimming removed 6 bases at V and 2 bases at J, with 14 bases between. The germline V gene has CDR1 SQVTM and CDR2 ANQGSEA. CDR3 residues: CSVGPVQTYEQYF. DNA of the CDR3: TGCAGCGTGGGCCCCGTACAGACCTACGAGCAGTACTTC.

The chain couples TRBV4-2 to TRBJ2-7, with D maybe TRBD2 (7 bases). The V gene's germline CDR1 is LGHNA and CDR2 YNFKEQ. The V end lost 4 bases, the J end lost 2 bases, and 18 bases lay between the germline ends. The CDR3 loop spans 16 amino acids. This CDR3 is CASSPQGRGGPYEQYF. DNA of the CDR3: TGTGCCAGCAGCCCGCAGGGTCGCGGGGGCCCCTACGAGCAGTACTTC.

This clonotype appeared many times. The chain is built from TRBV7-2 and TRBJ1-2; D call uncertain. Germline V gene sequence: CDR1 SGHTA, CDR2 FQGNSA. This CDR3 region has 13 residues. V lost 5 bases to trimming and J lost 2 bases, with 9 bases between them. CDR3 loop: CASSERRNYGYTF. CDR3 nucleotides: TGTGCCAGCAGCGAACGGAGGAACTATGGCTACACCTTC. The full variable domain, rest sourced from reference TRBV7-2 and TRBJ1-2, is GAGVSQSPSNKVTEKGKDVELRCDPISGHTALYWYRQSLGQGLEFLIYFQGNSAPDKSGLPSDRFSAERTGGSVSTLTIQRTQQEDSAVYLCASSERRNYGYTFGSGTRLTVV.